These T cell receptor beta chains were read from a single sample in a study of T-cell memory formation after mild COVID-19. From the 5' RACE reads, TCRdb called clonotypes with MiXCR, one entry per CDR3 protein. The sample lists approximately 290,000 distinct CDR3 sequences; 8% to 9% were seen once. Input material: PBMCs or a T cell subset sorted from them (not recorded which). Source of these receptors: a man aged 18-30 years who had mild COVID-19 (a few samples of this study predate the infection). Cell type and time point are not known. CDR3s include the opening cysteine and the closing phenylalanine or tryptophan. The D gene is left open where the match is weak. Some rows have no size entry. The others give once, few or many, or a class for an expanded clone.

>TRBV12-3/TRBV12-4|few|TRBJ1-1|NA
CASSLAWGEAFF
TGTGCCAGCAGTTTAGCGTGGGGGGAGGCTTTCTTT
>TRBV5-1|few|TRBJ1-1|TRBD1
CSSSWRQGVEAFF
TGCTCCAGCAGCTGGCGACAGGGGGTTGAAGCTTTCTTT
>TRBV6-5|NA|TRBJ2-3|TRBD2
CASSYPSSGEGPQYF
TGTGCCAGCAGTTACCCCTCTAGCGGGGAGGGTCCGCAGTATTTT
>TRBV4-1|NA|TRBJ2-1|NA
CASSQGLEGEQFF
TGCGCCAGCAGCCAAGGTCTGGAGGGTGAGCAGTTCTTC
>TRBV9|few|TRBJ2-3|TRBD2
CASSVDLRGGAPDTQYF
TGTGCCAGCAGCGTCGACCTCCGGGGGGGGGCCCCAGATACGCAGTATTTT
>TRBV4-3|few|TRBJ1-3|NA
CASSQEAARVLNTIYF
TGCGCCAGCAGCCAAGAGGCAGCCAGGGTTCTAAACACCATATATTTT
>TRBV5-1|NA|TRBJ2-5|TRBD1
CASSLEDRGETQYF
TGCGCCAGCAGCTTGGAGGACAGGGGAGAGACCCAGTACTTC
>TRBV29-1|many|TRBJ2-5|TRBD2
CSAGRLTSGGQETQYF
TGCAGCGCAGGGAGGCTTACTAGCGGTGGGCAAGAGACCCAGTACTTC
>TRBV6-4|NA|TRBJ2-1|TRBD2
CASSSSGGASNEQFF
TGTGCCAGCAGTTCTAGCGGGGGGGCCTCCAATGAGCAGTTCTTC
>TRBV13|few|TRBJ1-4|NA
CASRRSGKNEKLFF
TGTGCCAGCAGGCGGTCCGGAAAGAATGAAAAACTGTTTTTT
>TRBV10-3|NA|TRBJ2-3|TRBD1
CAIRKGQSTDTQYF
TGTGCCATCAGGAAGGGACAGTCCACAGATACGCAGTATTTT
>TRBV6-2/TRBV6-3|NA|TRBJ2-7|TRBD2
CASRPGTSGNYEQYF
TGTGCCAGCAGGCCCGGGACTAGCGGGAACTACGAGCAGTACTTC
>TRBV5-5|few|TRBJ2-3|NA
CASSLGRDLGHRDTQYF
TGTGCCAGCAGCTTAGGCAGAGACCTCGGGCATAGAGATACGCAGTATTTT
>TRBV4-3|NA|TRBJ1-3|NA
CASSHDTGSGNTIYF
TGCGCCAGCAGCCACGACACCGGTTCTGGAAACACCATATATTTT
>TRBV5-1|few|TRBJ2-3|NA
CASSLEGRADTQYF
TGCGCCAGCAGCTTGGAGGGCAGGGCAGATACGCAGTATTTT
>TRBV7-2|many|TRBJ2-7|TRBD2
CASSQLAGSYEQYF
TGTGCCAGCAGCCAACTAGCGGGCTCCTACGAGCAGTACTTC
>TRBV9|NA|TRBJ2-2|NA
CASRSGVNTGELFF
TGTGCCAGCAGGTCAGGGGTGAACACCGGGGAGCTGTTTTTT
>TRBV6-6|few|TRBJ2-5|TRBD2
CASRIGTREETQYF
TGTGCCAGCAGGATCGGGACTAGGGAAGAGACCCAGTACTTC
>TRBV4-1|NA|TRBJ2-5|TRBD2
CASSLGLAGLGETQYF
TGCGCCAGCAGCCTCGGACTAGCGGGTCTTGGGGAGACCCAGTACTTC
>TRBV29-1|many|TRBJ2-1|TRBD1
CSVEDPEQGFNEQFF
TGCAGCGTTGAAGATCCGGAACAGGGGTTCAATGAGCAGTTCTTC
>TRBV28|NA|TRBJ2-4|TRBD1
CASSEYRGAKNIQYF
TGTGCCAGCAGTGAATACAGGGGAGCCAAAAACATTCAGTACTTC
>TRBV24-1|NA|TRBJ2-2|NA
CATSDRDGPNTGELFF
TGTGCCACCAGTGATAGGGACGGCCCGAACACCGGGGAGCTGTTTTTT
>TRBV12-5|NA|TRBJ2-1|NA
CASATYNEQFF
TGTGCTAGTGCCACGTACAATGAGCAGTTCTTC
>TRBV18|NA|TRBJ1-2|NA
CASSPSVSPTGGYGYTF
TGTGCCAGCTCACCATCTGTATCGCCTACGGGGGGCTATGGCTACACCTTC
>TRBV6-1|NA|TRBJ2-3|NA
CASSEILADTDTQYF
TGTGCCAGCAGTGAAATCTTAGCGGACACAGATACGCAGTATTTT
>TRBV2|few|TRBJ1-2|NA
CASSQDINYGYTF
TGTGCCAGCAGTCAGGACATAAACTATGGCTACACCTTC
>TRBV7-9|NA|TRBJ2-7|TRBD1
CASSPPGQGAGEQYF
TGTGCCAGCAGCCCTCCTGGGCAGGGGGCCGGGGAGCAGTACTTC
>TRBV10-3|few|TRBJ1-2|NA
CATRIDGTGGYTF
TGTGCCACCAGGATAGACGGGACGGGTGGCTACACCTTC
>TRBV15|NA|TRBJ2-1|NA
CATSPRMGGATYNEQFF
TGTGCCACCAGCCCTCGTATGGGGGGGGCGACCTACAATGAGCAGTTCTTC
>TRBV10-3|few|TRBJ2-3|NA
CAIRTVQTDTQYF
TGTGCCATCAGGACAGTACAGACAGATACGCAGTATTTT
>TRBV12-3/TRBV12-4|few|TRBJ2-5|NA
CASRTGETQYF
TGTGCCAGCAGGACCGGCGAGACCCAGTACTTC
>TRBV9|few|TRBJ2-5|NA
CASSVGPLTGGETQYF
TGTGCCAGCAGCGTAGGACCGTTAACAGGTGGGGAGACCCAGTACTTC
>TRBV10-3|many|TRBJ2-3|TRBD1
CATTGATDTQYF
TGTGCCACAACAGGGGCCACAGATACGCAGTATTTT
>TRBV19|NA|TRBJ1-1|NA
CASNYGNTEAFF
TGTGCCAGTAATTACGGTAACACTGAAGCTTTCTTT
>TRBV20-1|few|TRBJ2-7|TRBD2
CSATPFPLTSGALYEQYF
TGCAGTGCTACCCCCTTTCCTTTGACTAGCGGGGCCCTCTACGAGCAGTACTTC
>TRBV4-3|NA|TRBJ2-2|NA
CASRGTGLPGELFF
TGCGCCAGCAGAGGAACAGGTCTCCCCGGGGAGCTGTTTTTT
>TRBV5-6|many|TRBJ2-1|TRBD1
CASSPQGAYEQFF
TGTGCCAGCAGTCCACAGGGGGCATATGAGCAGTTCTTC
>TRBV18|few|TRBJ1-1|NA
CASSPERGRTEAFF
TGTGCCAGCTCACCAGAACGGGGGCGGACTGAAGCTTTCTTT
>TRBV7-2|many|TRBJ1-2|NA
CASSSEQTDYGYTF
TGTGCCAGCAGCTCCGAACAGACGGACTATGGCTACACCTTC
>TRBV11-2|NA|TRBJ2-3|NA
CASSRAMQNTQYF
TGTGCCAGCAGCCGTGCGATGCAAAATACGCAGTATTTT
>TRBV6-5|many|TRBJ2-7|NA
CASSYFPGYEQYF
TGTGCCAGCAGTTACTTTCCGGGGTACGAGCAGTACTTC
>TRBV24-1|NA|TRBJ2-3|TRBD1
CATGTEHSTDTQYF
TGTGCCACCGGGACAGAGCATAGCACAGATACGCAGTATTTT
>TRBV12-3/TRBV12-4|few|TRBJ1-2|NA
CACSLGGGRAGYTF
TGTGCCTGCAGTCTAGGGGGGGGGAGGGCTGGCTACACCTTC
>TRBV6-9|NA|TRBJ1-5|NA
CASSARIQPQHF
TGTGCCAGCAGCGCCCGGATTCAGCCCCAGCATTTT
>TRBV5-1|NA|TRBJ2-2|NA
CASSLSWTANTGELFF
TGCGCCAGCAGCTTATCTTGGACAGCGAACACCGGGGAGCTGTTTTTT
>TRBV6-2/TRBV6-3|many|TRBJ2-1|NA
CASSWVAESNEQFF
TGTGCCAGCAGTTGGGTTGCGGAAAGCAATGAGCAGTTCTTC
>TRBV4-1|NA|TRBJ1-5|NA
CASSQADSYQPQHF
TGCGCCAGCAGCCAAGCCGACAGTTATCAGCCCCAGCATTTT
>TRBV6-5|NA|TRBJ1-5|TRBD1
CASSPGTGLQPQHF
TGTGCCAGCAGCCCTGGGACAGGGCTTCAGCCCCAGCATTTT
>TRBV7-9|NA|TRBJ2-1|TRBD2
CASSRLAGGLREQFF
TGTGCCAGCAGCCGACTAGCGGGGGGCCTGCGTGAGCAGTTCTTC
>TRBV6-1|few|TRBJ2-3|TRBD2
CASSERRGGSDTQYF
TGTGCCAGCAGTGAACGACGGGGGGGCTCGGATACGCAGTATTTT
>TRBV4-3|NA|TRBJ2-5|NA
CASSLTGSGPGGETQYF
TGCGCCAGCAGCCTTACAGGCAGCGGCCCGGGCGGAGAGACCCAGTACTTC
>TRBV12-3/TRBV12-4|NA|TRBJ1-2|NA
CASTRPSYGYTF
TGTGCCAGCACCCGACCTAGCTATGGCTACACCTTC
>TRBV6-2/TRBV6-3|many|TRBJ2-6|NA
CASSTFLVAGANVLTF
TGTGCCAGCAGCACCTTCCTGGTTGCTGGGGCCAACGTCCTGACTTTC
>TRBV30|NA|TRBJ1-1|NA
CAWSVLSGLMNTEAFF
TGTGCCTGGAGTGTACTATCGGGCTTGATGAACACTGAAGCTTTCTTT
>TRBV12-3/TRBV12-4|few|TRBJ1-4|NA
CASSPRGGGSEKLFF
TGTGCCAGCAGTCCCCGGGGTGGGGGTAGTGAAAAACTGTTTTTT
>TRBV3-1|NA|TRBJ1-2|NA
CASSQDRRDRYNYGYTF
TGTGCCAGCAGCCAAGATAGGAGGGACCGCTATAACTATGGCTACACCTTC
>TRBV18|NA|TRBJ2-5|TRBD1
CASSPLLFSRSQGEETQYF
TGTGCCAGCTCACCACTGTTGTTTAGTAGAAGTCAGGGGGAAGAGACCCAGTACTTC
>TRBV7-2|NA|TRBJ1-2|NA
CASSPQRRSGYGYTF
TGTGCCAGCAGCCCCCAAAGGCGATCGGGGTATGGCTACACCTTC
>TRBV3-1|NA|TRBJ2-1|NA
CASTPGTYNEQFF
TGTGCCAGCACCCCAGGGACCTACAATGAGCAGTTCTTC